The 28 T cell receptor beta chains below all came from one sample that was sequenced in a study of Ad26.COV2.S vaccination and SARS-CoV-2 variants. TCRdb's copy holds only in-frame clones and misses some; the assay was immunoSEQ multiplex PCR. The sample gives around 350,000 clones, just over 90% of which show up once; 3.5% to 4.5% is in the top ten. This material consisted of peripheral blood, taken after recovery from COVID-19. These receptors were obtained from a human donor who had recovered from COVID-19.

The V gene is TRBV3-1 (or the pseudogene TRBV3-2), the J gene TRBJ1-5; 7 bases fit TRBD1. The germline V gene encodes CDR1 LGHDT and CDR2 YNNKEL (reference sequence). With 0 bases clipped from V and 7 bases from J, the junction kept 9 bases outside the gene matches. The CDR3 extends over 16 amino acids. The DNA of the CDR3 is TGTGCCAGCAGCCAAGATCGGGGCAGGGGGACCCAGCCCCAGCATTTT. This sequence encodes CASSQDRGRGTQPQHF.

The chain couples TRBV20-1 to TRBJ1-2; D is possibly TRBD1 (5 bases). The V gene's germline CDR1 is DFQATT and CDR2 SNEGSKA (reference sequence). CDR3 size: 10 residues. V was clipped by 6 bases and J by 8 bases, with 10 bases between them. CDR3 sequence reads: CSAGGGGYTF. The CDR3 nucleotides are TGCAGTGCCGGCGGGGGGGGCTACACCTTC.

This chain joins TRBV7-8 and TRBJ1-1, with D perhaps matching TRBD1 (6 bases). There are 15 residues in the CDR3. Trimming stripped 5 bases from V and 5 bases from J, with 18 bases between. Germline CDR1 is SGHVS and CDR2 is FQNEAQ. This chain's CDR3 is CASSERGGRGTEAFF. DNA for the CDR3: TGTGCCAGCAGCGAGCGGGGGGGGCGCGGGACTGAAGCTTTCTTT.

As DNA, the CDR3 is TGTGCCAGCAGAGGGACAGTTTCCTTCTATGGCTACACCTTC. Translated, it gives CASRGTVSFYGYTF. V and J are TRBV5-8 and TRBJ1-2; TRBD1 agrees at 7 bases. This CDR3 has 14 amino acids. From germline, CDR1 is SGHTS and CDR2 YDEGEE. Germline trimming cut 5 bases from V and 4 bases from J; bases unmatched to any gene: 8.

This clone occurred a few times. This chain's CDR3 is CASSLARQGSSYNSPLHF. For the CDR3, the DNA is TGTGCCAGCAGCTTAGCCCGACAGGGGAGCTCCTATAATTCACCCCTCCACTTT. The rearrangement joins TRBV7-8 to TRBJ1-6; TRBD1 matches 8 bases. Germline V gene sequence: CDR1 SGHVS, CDR2 FQNEAQ. The CDR3 totals 18 residues. Trimming took 0 bases from V and 0 from J; bases not matched to a gene: 4.

In this sample, this clone turned up once. This sequence joins TRBV6-2 or TRBV6-3 and TRBJ2-1, with D perhaps TRBD1 (5 bases). The CDR3 loop spans 14 amino acids. In germline, CDR1 is MNHEY, CDR2 SVGEGT. V dropped 6 bases and J dropped 0 bases, with 9 bases sitting between them. Written as DNA, the CDR3 is TGTGCCAGCAGCGACAGAAGCTCCTACAATGAGCAGTTCTTC. As protein: CASSDRSSYNEQFF.

The count of this clone is one. This chain links TRBV30 with TRBJ2-7, with D tentatively TRBD1 (5 bases). The germline V and J ends were trimmed by 1 base and 0 bases, with 13 bases remaining between them. Germline lookup yields CDR1 GTSNPN and CDR2 SVGIG (reference sequence). This CDR3 region has 15 residues. The CDR3 sequence: CAWSGRGESSYEQYF. The CDR3 DNA is TGTGCCTGGAGTGGTAGGGGCGAGAGCTCCTACGAGCAGTACTTC.

The gene calls are TRBV12-3 or TRBV12-4 and TRBJ1-3; D remains unclear. The CDR3 totals 12 residues. V was shortened by 5 bases and J by 3 bases, with 5 bases between the two germline ends. The CDR3 reads CASSPYGNTIYF. The CDR3 coding sequence is TGTGCCAGCAGTCCCTATGGAAACACCATATATTTT.

The V gene is TRBV4-3, the J gene TRBJ1-5; D may be TRBD1 (6 bases). The CDR3 length is 15 residues. V was shortened by 0 bases and J by 6 bases, with 12 bases between the two germline ends. The germline V gene encodes CDR1 LGHNA and CDR2 YSLEER. CDR3 in DNA: TGCGCCAGCAGCCAAGAGAGGTCCAGGGGTCAGCCCCAGCATTTT. Its protein is CASSQERSRGQPQHF.

The V call is TRBV18, the J call TRBJ1-5; D call uncertain. CDR3 length: 18 residues. Deletions cut 3 bases from V and 4 bases from J, with 22 bases between. The germline V gene encodes CDR1 KGHSH and CDR2 LQKENI. The chain's CDR3 is CASSPYDASRTSNQPQHF. CDR3 coding DNA: TGTGCCAGCTCACCCTATGATGCCAGCCGAACTTCTAATCAGCCCCAGCATTTT.

This sequence joins TRBV4-1 and TRBJ2-1, with 9 bases aligning to TRBD2. The junction had 7 bases not matched to a gene; V was cut back by 1 base and J by 9 bases. Germline V gene lookup returns CDR1 MGHRA and CDR2 YSYEKL. The CDR3 loop spans 15 amino acids. This CDR3 reads CASSQVPSGASEQFF. In DNA, the CDR3 is TGCGCCAGCAGCCAAGTGCCTAGCGGGGCCAGTGAGCAGTTCTTC.

This clone appeared a single time. The rearrangement uses TRBV27 and TRBJ1-2; D ambiguous. CDR3 length equals 13 residues. Trimming shortened V by 0 bases and J by 3 bases, and 5 bases separated the two germline ends. The germline V gene encodes CDR1 MNHEY and CDR2 SMNVEV (reference sequence). This CDR3 reads CASSLSGHYGYTF. The DNA of the CDR3 is TGTGCCAGCAGTTTATCAGGGCACTATGGCTACACCTTC.

This clone came up a few times. The chain has TRBV30 and TRBJ1-2, with D unclear. There are 13 residues in the CDR3. Trimming pared 4 bases from V and 1 base from J, leaving 10 bases between. Germline-derived CDR1 and CDR2 are GTSNPN and SVGIG (reference sequence). CDR3 in amino acids: CAWTYLSNYGYTF. The CDR3 nucleotides are TGTGCCTGGACTTATTTGAGTAACTATGGCTACACCTTC.

The V gene is TRBV19, the J gene TRBJ1-5; D gene unclear. Germline CDR1 is LNHDA and CDR2 is SQIVND (reference sequence). Trimming took off 5 bases at V and 0 bases at J, with 14 bases between the two ends. CDR3 length: 16 residues. The CDR3 bases are TGTGCCAGTAGTGCGACACAGCGTTATAGCAATCAGCCCCAGCATTTT. As protein: CASSATQRYSNQPQHF.

This clone occurred once. This chain connects TRBV6-9 to TRBJ1-5; D remains ambiguous. Germline CDR1 reads MNHGY; CDR2 reads SVAAGI. The germline V and J ends were trimmed by 1 base and 5 bases, with 18 bases remaining between them. The CDR3 extends over 17 amino acids. As DNA, the CDR3 is TGTGCCAGCAGTTATTTGGTTAAGGCAGGAAAGGATCAGCCCCAGCATTTT. Its translation: CASSYLVKAGKDQPQHF.

The chain couples TRBV6-1 to TRBJ1-5, with D possibly being TRBD1 (5 bases). Trimming removed 7 bases at V and 6 bases at J, with 7 bases between. CDR3 length: 11 amino acids. CDR1 is MNHNS, CDR2 SASEGT, per germline. The CDR3 spells CASKGTQPQHF. CDR3 DNA sequence: TGTGCCAGCAAGGGGACTCAGCCCCAGCATTTT.

The CDR3 loop is CASRQGAEDTQYF. The CDR3 coding sequence is TGCGCCAGCAGACAGGGGGCTGAAGATACGCAGTATTTT. The rearrangement uses TRBV5-1 and TRBJ2-3, with TRBD1 matching over 9 bases. CDR1 is SGHRS and CDR2 is YFSETQ in the germline V gene. J was trimmed by 5 bases and V by 5 bases; bases with no gene match: 3. The CDR3 extends over 13 amino acids.

The chain carries TRBV12-3 or TRBV12-4 and TRBJ1-2; D uncertain. This CDR3 spans 13 amino acids. The V end lost 0 bases, the J end lost 3 bases, and 5 bases lay between the germline ends. The CDR3 sequence is CASSLAKHYGYTF. In DNA form, the CDR3 reads TGTGCCAGCAGTTTAGCGAAACACTATGGCTACACCTTC.

The chain is built from TRBV7-9 and TRBJ2-1, with TRBD1 as a possible D gene (6 bases). The CDR3 has 17 residues. V lost 5 bases and J lost 4, with 21 bases in between. Germline loops: CDR1 SEHNR, CDR2 FQNEAQ (reference sequence). CDR3 nucleotide sequence: TGTGCCAGCAGCCGCACACTAGTCAGGGGCGGTTACAATGAGCAGTTCTTC. Translation: CASSRTLVRGGYNEQFF. The full variable domain, with the rest looked up from reference TRBV7-9 and TRBJ2-1, is DTGVSQNPRHKITKRGQNVTFRCDPISEHNRLYWYRQTLGQGPEFLTYFQNEAQLEKSRLLSDRFSAERPKGSFSTLEIQRTEQGDSAMYLCASSRTLVRGGYNEQFFGPGTRLTVL.

V is TRBV4-2 and J is TRBJ2-3, with 8 bases aligning to TRBD2. Trimming at V came to 1 base and at J to 4 bases, leaving 4 bases not matched to a gene. Germline assignment: CDR1 LGHNA and CDR2 YNFKEQ. The CDR3 covers 15 residues. CDR3: CASSQARLASDTQYF. The CDR3 nucleotides read TGTGCCAGCAGCCAAGCGCGACTAGCGTCAGATACGCAGTATTTT.

The table lists this clone with a few counts. The chain links TRBV5-1 to TRBJ1-6; no firm D call. The V gene's germline CDR1 is SGHRS and CDR2 YFSETQ. The CDR3 length is 14 residues. The ends were cut back, 0 bases at V and 8 bases at J, with 9 bases in the middle. The CDR3 sequence: CASSLAGRDSPLHF. The CDR3 region has the DNA TGCGCCAGCAGCTTGGCAGGACGGGATTCACCCCTCCACTTT.

The chain combines TRBV20-1 with TRBJ1-2; no definite D call. V was cut by 3 bases and J by 1 base, with 9 bases left in between. Per the germline V gene, CDR1 is DFQATT and CDR2 is SNEGSKA (reference sequence). There are 13 residues in the CDR3. As DNA, the CDR3 is TGCAGTGCTAGTCGACTGAGTAACTATGGCTACACCTTC. It is translated as CSASRLSNYGYTF.

V and J are TRBV27 and TRBJ1-2, with TRBD1 matching 8 bases. Germline CDR1 reads MNHEY; CDR2 reads SMNVEV (reference sequence). The length of the CDR3 is 17 residues. The junction had 14 bases not matched to a gene; V was cut back by 5 bases and J by 3 bases. DNA for the CDR3: TGTGCCAGCAGTCCATCGCCGGGGACAGGAGAGCACTATGGCTACACCTTC. Encoded protein: CASSPSPGTGEHYGYTF.

This chain joins TRBV2 and TRBJ2-4; the match to TRBD1 covers 7 bases. This CDR3 contains 14 residues. V lost 5 bases and J lost 1; bases outside the gene matches: 2. CDR1 and CDR2 (germline): SNHLY, FYNNEI. CDR3 DNA: TGTGCCAGCAGTATACAGGGGGCCAAAAACATTCAGTACTTC. Translating it yields CASSIQGAKNIQYF. Full variable domain (missing parts from reference TRBV2 and TRBJ2-4): EPEVTQTPSHQVTQMGQEVILRCVPISNHLYFYWYRQILGQKVEFLVSFYNNEISEKSEIFDDQFSVERPDGSNFTLKIRSTKLEDSAMYFCASSIQGAKNIQYFGAGTRLSVL.

CDR3 in amino acids: CASSPPLRADMNTEAFF. The CDR3 DNA sequence: TGTGCCAGCTCACCACCTTTACGGGCAGACATGAACACTGAAGCTTTCTTT. The chain couples TRBV18 to TRBJ1-1; D is uncertain. The germline V gene encodes CDR1 KGHSH and CDR2 LQKENI. The CDR3 contains 17 residues. Trimming left V 0 bases short and J 0 bases short, with 14 bases between.

The chain uses TRBV6-5 and TRBJ2-7, with TRBD2 identical over 7 bases. V trimming: 2 bases; J trimming: 5 bases; junction bases outside the gene matches: 9. Per the germline V gene, CDR1 is MNHEY and CDR2 is SVGAGI. The CDR3 spans 15 residues. Here the CDR3 DNA reads TGTGCCAGCAGTTACGGGGGGGGAGGGGCTAACGAGCAGTACTTC. Translating gives CASSYGGGGANEQYF.

J is TRBJ2-5 and V is TRBV5-4; 7 bases map to TRBD1. CDR1 is SGHNT, CDR2 YYREEE, per germline (reference sequence). This CDR3 is built from 18 residues. The trim removed 2 bases at V and 1 base at J, leaving 14 bases unmatched. The CDR3 DNA follows: TGTGCCAGCAGCTTTAGGACAGGCTTCACCCATCCCCAAGAGACCCAGTACTTC. It yields the protein CASSFRTGFTHPQETQYF.

The CDR3 loop reads CASSLTSGGTGETQYF. The CDR3 nucleotides are TGCGCCAGCAGCCTAACTAGCGGGGGGACTGGGGAGACCCAGTACTTC. The chain joins TRBV5-1 to TRBJ2-5; 12 bases are shared with TRBD2. CDR3 length equals 16 residues. Germline V lookup: CDR1 SGHRS, CDR2 YFSETQ. V dropped 4 bases and J dropped 5; count of bases not matched to a gene: 9.